The 32 T cell receptor beta chains in this list originate from one sample, sequenced in a study of OX40 agonist ivuxolimab in advanced cancers. TCRdb's copy holds only in-frame clones and misses some; the assay was immunoSEQ multiplex PCR. The table shows tens of thousands of clones, with about 90% occurring only once. The material sequenced was CD4+ or CD8+ T cells sorted from blood, taken in a trial of the OX40 agonist ivuxolimab. The receptors were gathered from an adult with an advanced solid tumor such as melanoma, head and neck, liver or kidney cancer.

J is TRBJ2-7 and V is TRBV6-1; 8 bases match TRBD2. The CDR3 has 15 residues. Per the germline V gene, CDR1 is MNHNS and CDR2 is SASEGT. V lost 3 bases and J lost 7; bases outside the gene matches: 11. CDR3 DNA sequence: TGTGCCAGCAGTGAGGACGTCGGGGGGGTGCGAGAGCAGTACTTC. Its translation: CASSEDVGGVREQYF.

The V gene is TRBV4-1, the J gene TRBJ2-3; 9 nucleotides match TRBD2. The ends lost 0 bases at V and 2 bases at J; junction bases unmatched: 15. The CDR3 is 20 amino acids. Germline V lookup: CDR1 MGHRA, CDR2 YSYEKL. The CDR3 here is CASSQDQNSGGRIFTDTQYF. Written as DNA, the CDR3 is TGCGCCAGCAGCCAAGATCAGAATAGCGGGGGCCGGATCTTCACAGATACGCAGTATTTT.

This clone showed up just a few times. The DNA is omitted, as the CDR3 cannot be located on it reliably, and the CDR3 follows TCRdb's listing. This chain connects TRBV6-1 to TRBJ1-5; the table names TRBD1, a call not compared with the DNA. From germline, CDR1 is MNHNS and CDR2 SASEGT. With termini counted, the CDR3 has 15 amino acids. This chain's CDR3 is CASILDIYSNQPQHF.

The V gene is TRBV30, the J gene TRBJ2-3; D possibly corresponds to TRBD1 (6 bases). The germline V and J ends were trimmed by 0 bases and 1 base, with 8 bases remaining between them. The CDR3 loop spans 14 amino acids. Germline V gene lookup returns CDR1 GTSNPN and CDR2 SVGIG (reference sequence). Here the CDR3 DNA reads TGTGCCTGGAGTGTAGGGGGTGGCACAGATACGCAGTATTTT. This gives the protein CAWSVGGGTDTQYF.

The gene calls are TRBV30 and TRBJ2-2; tentative D call: TRBD2 (5 bases). The CDR3 is 15 residues long. Looked up from germline, CDR1 is GTSNPN and CDR2 is SVGIG (reference sequence). Trimming shortened V by 0 bases and J by 4 bases, and 12 bases separated the two germline ends. In nucleotides, the CDR3 is TGTGCCTGGAGTGTACTGGGCGGACTCACCGGGGAGCTGTTTTTT. Its translation is CAWSVLGGLTGELFF.

The V call is TRBV11-3, the J call TRBJ2-6; D not resolved. With 4 bases removed from V and 2 bases from J, the gap between germline ends came to 12 bases. CDR3 length: 16 residues. The germline gives CDR1 SGHNT, CDR2 YENEEA. CDR3 sequence: CASSSSEETGANVLTF. CDR3 DNA sequence: TGTGCCAGCAGCTCAAGTGAGGAGACTGGGGCCAACGTCCTGACTTTC. Full variable domain (rest looked up from reference TRBV11-3 and TRBJ2-6): EAGVVQSPRYKIIEKKQPVAFWCNPISGHNTLYWYLQNLGQGPELLIRYENEEAVDDSQLPKDRFSAERLKGVDSTLKIQPAELGDSAVYLCASSSSEETGANVLTFGAGSRLTVL.

This chain connects TRBV19 to TRBJ2-1; D uncertain. The CDR3 is 14 amino acids. V was shortened by 1 base and J by 0 bases, with 4 bases between the two germline ends. Germline lookup yields CDR1 LNHDA and CDR2 SQIVND (reference sequence). The CDR3 region is CASSIVGSYNEQFF. The DNA of the CDR3 is TGTGCCAGTAGTATAGTTGGCTCCTACAATGAGCAGTTCTTC.

This rearrangement joins TRBV14 to TRBJ1-6, with D maybe TRBD1 (5 bases). Germline values: CDR1 SGHDN, CDR2 FVKESK. The V end was cut by 4 bases, the J end by 6 bases, with 10 bases between. The CDR3 consists of 14 residues. DNA of the CDR3: TGTGCCAGCAGCCTCCACGGGGGTAATTCACCCCTCCACTTT. Translation: CASSLHGGNSPLHF.

The chain carries TRBV5-1 and TRBJ1-1, with TRBD1 as a possible D gene (5 bases). This CDR3 has 14 amino acids. Trimming took off 4 bases at V and 0 bases at J, with 10 bases between the two ends. Per germline, CDR1 SGHRS and CDR2 YFSETQ. The CDR3 nucleotides read TGCGCCAGCAGCACCACGGGGCTGAACACTGAAGCTTTCTTT. Translated: CASSTTGLNTEAFF.

V is TRBV6-5 and J is TRBJ2-7; D is ambiguous. The germline V gene encodes CDR1 MNHEY and CDR2 SVGAGI. The V end was cut by 4 bases, the J end by 2 bases, with 3 bases between. There are 11 residues in the CDR3. The CDR3 nucleotides read TGTGCCAGCAGTTCCCCCTACGAGCAGTACTTC. Translating gives CASSSPYEQYF.

CDR3 region: CASSFQGYEQYF. CDR3 DNA: TGTGCCAGCAGCTTCCAGGGCTACGAGCAGTACTTC. The V and J genes are TRBV7-9 and TRBJ2-7; maybe TRBD1 (5 bases). The V end lost 3 bases, the J end lost 3 bases, and 6 bases lay between the germline ends. There are 12 residues in the CDR3. The germline gives CDR1 SEHNR, CDR2 FQNEAQ (reference sequence).

The chain is built from TRBV10-3 and TRBJ2-1, with D possibly matching TRBD2 (5 bases). V lost 7 bases and J 7 bases, leaving 20 bases between the germline ends. The CDR3 spans 15 residues. Germline CDR1 reads ENHRY; CDR2 reads SYGVKD. Here the CDR3 DNA reads TGTGCCATCAAGTCGACTACCGGAGCTTATAATGAGCAGTTCTTC. Encoded protein: CAIKSTTGAYNEQFF.

The chain uses TRBV5-1 and TRBJ1-3; weak D call: TRBD1 (5 bases). V gave up 5 bases and J gave up 0 bases, with 12 bases separating them. Germline V gene sequence: CDR1 SGHRS, CDR2 YFSETQ. CDR3 length: 15 residues. CDR3 nucleotide sequence: TGCGCCAGCAGTCCGGGGGATCGCTCTGGAAACACCATATATTTT. Translated: CASSPGDRSGNTIYF.

This chain uses TRBV7-2 with TRBJ2-1, with TRBD2 matching over 11 bases. This CDR3 has 17 amino acids. Germline V lookup: CDR1 SGHTA, CDR2 FQGNSA. V shed 6 bases, J shed 4 bases, and the junction held 11 bases outside the gene matches. The CDR3 reads CASSFSGGTSGYNEQFF. The CDR3 DNA sequence: TGTGCCAGCAGTTTCTCGGGGGGGACTAGCGGTTACAATGAGCAGTTCTTC.

The chain is built from TRBV9 and TRBJ2-2; the match to TRBD2 covers 10 bases. Germline V gene sequence: CDR1 SGDLS, CDR2 YYNGEE. This CDR3 has 16 amino acids. J gave up 5 bases and V 1 base, and 5 bases lay outside the gene matches. Here the CDR3 DNA reads TGTGCCAGCAGCGTAAGCGGGGGGGCCCGGACCGGGGAGCTGTTTTTT. As protein: CASSVSGGARTGELFF. Together with reference TRBV9 and TRBJ2-2, the CDR3 gives the full variable domain: DSGVTQTPKHLITATGQRVTLRCSPRSGDLSVYWYQQSLDQGLQFLIQYYNGEERAKGNILERFSAQQFPDLHSELNLSSLELGDSALYFCASSVSGGARTGELFFGEGSRLTVL.

The J gene is TRBJ2-5, the V gene TRBV7-2, with D hard to call. This CDR3 spans 11 amino acids. V was cut by 6 bases and J by 1 base, with 3 bases left in between. Germline V lookup: CDR1 SGHTA, CDR2 FQGNSA. This CDR3 is CASSFQETQYF. For the CDR3, the DNA is TGTGCCAGCAGTTTCCAAGAGACCCAGTACTTC.

J is TRBJ1-1 and V is TRBV7-3, with D possibly TRBD1 on 5 matching bases. This CDR3 spans 13 amino acids. The V gene's germline CDR1 is SGHTA and CDR2 FQGTGA. The V end lost 5 bases, the J end lost 5 bases, and 12 bases lay between the germline ends. CDR3 nucleotides: TGTGCCAGCAGCCCAAAGGGGAGGACTGAAGCTTTCTTT. Translating gives CASSPKGRTEAFF. The variable domain in full, with the rest retrieved from reference TRBV7-3 and TRBJ1-1, is GAGVSQTPSNKVTEKGKYVELRCDPISGHTALYWYRQSLGQGPEFLIYFQGTGAADDSGLPNDRFFAVRPEGSVSTLKIQRTERGDSAVYLCASSPKGRTEAFFGQGTRLTVV.

The chain recombines TRBV2 with TRBJ2-3; D ambiguous. The ends were cut back, 6 bases at V and 3 bases at J, with 13 bases in the middle. The CDR3 consists of 14 residues. Germline CDR1 SNHLY, CDR2 FYNNEI. CDR3 DNA sequence: TGTGCCAGCAGCGCCTGGGCGTTAACAGATACGCAGTATTTT. Its protein product is CASSAWALTDTQYF.

The gene calls are TRBV28 and TRBJ1-6; TRBD1 aligns across 8 bases. This CDR3 is built from 15 residues. Germline V gene lookup returns CDR1 MDHEN and CDR2 SYDVKM. Losses at the gene ends were 7 bases for V and 10 bases for J; bases not matched to a gene: 12. Written as DNA, the CDR3 is TGTGCCAGCACTAATCAACAGGGGGAGGGGTCACCCCTCCACTTT. This codes for CASTNQQGEGSPLHF.

This clone was seen only a few times. V is TRBV2 and J is TRBJ1-1; tentatively, D is TRBD1 (5 bases). The germline V gene has CDR1 SNHLY and CDR2 FYNNEI. Trimming cost V 5 bases and J 4 bases, with 11 bases left between them. CDR3 length equals 13 residues. The CDR3 sequence is CASSQGEGTEAFF. CDR3 nucleotides: TGTGCCAGCAGTCAGGGTGAGGGCACTGAAGCTTTCTTT.

This sequence joins TRBV11-2 and TRBJ2-7; D is uncertain. The germline gives CDR1 SGHAT, CDR2 FQNNGV. V dropped 1 base and J dropped 1 base, with 11 bases sitting between them. This CDR3 comprises 15 residues. This CDR3 is CASSLVGSASYEQYF. Written as DNA, the CDR3 is TGTGCCAGCAGCTTAGTCGGCAGCGCATCCTACGAGCAGTACTTC.

This clone appeared once. The chain couples TRBV28 to TRBJ1-1; possibly TRBD1 for D (5 bases). Per germline, CDR1 MDHEN and CDR2 SYDVKM. There are 14 residues in the CDR3. V lost 7 bases and J 4 bases, leaving 16 bases between the germline ends. The CDR3 nucleotides are TGTGCCAGCAATTTCCCGGGGGGGGGCACTGAAGCTTTCTTT. Its translation: CASNFPGGGTEAFF.

The chain couples TRBV6-1 to TRBJ1-5; a weak D match, TRBD1 (5 bases). This CDR3 is built from 14 residues. Germline lookup yields CDR1 MNHNS and CDR2 SASEGT. V lost 7 bases and J 3 bases, leaving 13 bases between the germline ends. Here the CDR3 DNA reads TGTGCCAGCACTCGGGGGGACGTCAATCAGCCCCAGCATTTT. Protein sequence: CASTRGDVNQPQHF.

The rearrangement joins TRBV29-1 to TRBJ2-5; 9 nucleotides match TRBD2. The CDR3 length is 12 residues. The germline gives CDR1 SQVTM, CDR2 ANQGSEA. CDR3 coding DNA: TGCAGTGCGCGGGGGGGCCAAGAGACCCAGTACTTC. Its protein is CSARGGQETQYF. Looking up the rest from reference TRBV29-1 and TRBJ2-5 gives the full variable domain: SAVISQKPSRDICQRGTSLTIQCQVDSQVTMMFWYRQQPGQSLTLIATANQGSEATYESGFVIDKFPISRPNLTFSTLTVSNMSPEDSSIYLCSARGGQETQYFGPGTRLLVL.

Points on this clone: At the DNA level, this CDR3 is encoded by other sequences in the same sample as well. The V gene is TRBV6-1, the J gene TRBJ1-5, with 10 bases matching TRBD1. V shed 1 base, J shed 7 bases, and the junction held 4 bases outside the gene matches. The CDR3 is 15 amino acids. Germline CDR1 reads MNHNS; CDR2 reads SASEGT. DNA of the CDR3: TGTGCCAGCAGTGAAGGGACAGGGGGTTTCCAGCCCCAGCATTTT. Amino acids: CASSEGTGGFQPQHF.

This sequence joins TRBV4-1 and TRBJ1-2, with D possibly TRBD1 on 5 matching bases. The CDR3 runs 12 residues. Germline values: CDR1 MGHRA, CDR2 YSYEKL. The V gene lost 6 bases and the J gene lost 3 bases, with 8 bases spanning the gap. Here the CDR3 DNA reads TGCGCCAGCAGGGGGCGCGACTATGGCTACACCTTC. Protein sequence: CASRGRDYGYTF.

The V gene is TRBV2, the J gene TRBJ1-5, with D tentatively TRBD1 (6 bases). Trimming shortened V by 6 bases and J by 0 bases, and 9 bases separated the two germline ends. Germline V CDR1 and CDR2: SNHLY, FYNNEI. This CDR3 has 14 amino acids. CDR3 amino acids: CASSGQLSNQPQHF. In nucleotides, the CDR3 is TGTGCCAGCAGCGGACAGCTTAGCAATCAGCCCCAGCATTTT.

This chain links TRBV6-6 with TRBJ2-2, with unresolved D. CDR3 size: 12 residues. V was cut by 5 bases and J by 7 bases, with 8 bases left in between. Germline V gives CDR1 MNHNY, CDR2 SVGAGI (reference sequence). CDR3 residues: CASSTLGGELFF. The CDR3 DNA reads TGTGCCAGCAGTACCCTTGGCGGGGAGCTGTTTTTT.

J is TRBJ1-1 and V is TRBV7-9; tentatively, D is TRBD1 (5 bases). Trimming cost V 1 base and J 1 base, with 16 bases left between them. Germline CDR1 reads SEHNR; CDR2 reads FQNEAQ (reference sequence). This CDR3 contains 17 residues. CDR3 DNA sequence: TGTGCCAGCAGCTTAGTGGCGGGCAGGGCGGCGAACACTGAAGCTTTCTTT. It translates to CASSLVAGRAANTEAFF. Based on the CDR3 plus reference TRBV7-9 and TRBJ1-1, the full variable domain is DTGVSQNPRHKITKRGQNVTFRCDPISEHNRLYWYRQTLGQGPEFLTYFQNEAQLEKSRLLSDRFSAERPKGSFSTLEIQRTEQGDSAMYLCASSLVAGRAANTEAFFGQGTRLTVV.

V is TRBV5-1 and J is TRBJ1-2; D may be TRBD1 (5 bases). There are 15 residues in the CDR3. Trimming took 4 bases from V and 4 from J, leaving 17 bases between them. The germline gives CDR1 SGHRS, CDR2 YFSETQ. The chain's CDR3 is CASSSGTVRGYGYTF. DNA for the CDR3: TGCGCCAGCAGCAGCGGGACCGTAAGGGGCTATGGCTACACCTTC.

The rearrangement links TRBV6-5 to TRBJ2-1, with TRBD2 matching 8 bases. Trimming took 8 bases from V and 3 from J; bases not matched to a gene: 3. Germline V gives CDR1 MNHEY, CDR2 SVGAGI. This CDR3 has 13 amino acids. The CDR3 region is CASRGGDYNEQFF. The CDR3 nucleotides are TGTGCCAGCCGGGGGGGGGACTACAATGAGCAGTTCTTC.

The V call is TRBV28, the J call TRBJ1-2, with D maybe TRBD1 (5 bases). Germline V gene lookup returns CDR1 MDHEN and CDR2 SYDVKM. The CDR3 is 15 amino acids. V dropped 1 base and J dropped 0 bases, with 9 bases sitting between them. CDR3 nucleotide sequence: TGTGCCAGCAGTTTATCGCTGGGGGCTAACTATGGCTACACCTTC. Protein sequence: CASSLSLGANYGYTF.